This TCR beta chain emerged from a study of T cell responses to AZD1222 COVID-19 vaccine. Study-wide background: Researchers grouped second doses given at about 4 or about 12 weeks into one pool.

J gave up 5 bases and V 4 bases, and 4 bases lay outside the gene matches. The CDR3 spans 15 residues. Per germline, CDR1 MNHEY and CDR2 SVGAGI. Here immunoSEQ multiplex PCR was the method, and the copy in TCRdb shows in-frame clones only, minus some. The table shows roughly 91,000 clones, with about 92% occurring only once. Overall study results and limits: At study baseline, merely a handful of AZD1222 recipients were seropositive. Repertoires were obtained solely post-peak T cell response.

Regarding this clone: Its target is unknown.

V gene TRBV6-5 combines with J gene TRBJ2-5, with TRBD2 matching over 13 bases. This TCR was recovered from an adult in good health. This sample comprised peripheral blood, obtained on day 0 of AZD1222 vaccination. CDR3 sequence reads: CASSSRLAGGETQYF. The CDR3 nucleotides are TGTGCCAGCAGTTCCCGACTAGCGGGGGGTGAGACCCAGTACTTC.